A single sample gave rise to the 20 T cell receptor beta chains below, sequenced in a study of cytomegalovirus exposure and HLA in healthy donors. The repertoire was sequenced with immunoSEQ multiplex PCR; TCRdb's copy has only in-frame clones and lacks some. The sample shows approximately 300,000 clones, around 86% of them seen only once. Source material: PBMCs. The source is a woman between 18 and 30 years old in good health and CMV-seronegative.

This chain connects TRBV5-1 to TRBJ1-2; D possibly corresponds to TRBD1 (5 bases). The CDR3 runs 14 residues. CDR1 and CDR2 from the germline V gene are SGHRS and YFSETQ. The V end was cut by 4 bases, the J end by 4 bases, with 14 bases between. The CDR3 protein is CASSRGGEFYGYTF. DNA for the CDR3: TGCGCCAGCAGCCGAGGAGGGGAGTTCTATGGCTACACCTTC.

V usage is TRBV18 and J usage is TRBJ2-1; D may be TRBD2 (5 bases). Trimming removed 6 bases at V and 8 bases at J, with 14 bases between. There are 13 residues in the CDR3. CDR1 KGHSH and CDR2 LQKENI come from the germline V gene. The CDR3 here is CASSEGEGYEQFF. The CDR3 bases are TGTGCCAGCTCCGAGGGAGAGGGCTATGAGCAGTTCTTC. Drawing the rest from reference TRBV18 and TRBJ2-1, the complete variable domain is NAGVMQNPRHLVRRRGQEARLRCSPMKGHSHVYWYRQLPEEGLKFMVYLQKENIIDESGMPKERFSAEFPKEGPSILRIQQVVRGDSAAYFCASSEGEGYEQFFGPGTRLTVL.

The rearrangement links TRBV2 to TRBJ2-2, with D tentatively TRBD2 (5 bases). Germline V CDR1 and CDR2: SNHLY, FYNNEI. This CDR3 has 17 amino acids. V gave up 2 bases and J gave up 7 bases, with 20 bases separating them. The CDR3 is CASSEWFPGAGGGELFF. The CDR3 DNA is TGTGCCAGCAGTGAATGGTTCCCGGGCGCGGGTGGCGGGGAGCTGTTTTTT.

The rearrangement joins TRBV5-1 to TRBJ2-7; D is unclear. Germline loops: CDR1 SGHRS, CDR2 YFSETQ. The CDR3 is 12 residues long. Trimming pared 2 bases from V and 5 bases from J, leaving 8 bases between. The CDR3 sequence is CASSFSGDEQYF. In nucleotides, the CDR3 is TGCGCCAGCAGCTTTTCCGGTGACGAGCAGTACTTC. Drawing the rest from reference TRBV5-1 and TRBJ2-7, the complete variable domain is KAGVTQTPRYLIKTRGQQVTLSCSPISGHRSVSWYQQTPGQGLQFLFEYFSETQRNKGNFPGRFSGRQFSNSRSEMNVSTLELGDSALYLCASSFSGDEQYFGPGTRLTVT.

The genes are TRBV5-4 and TRBJ2-1; 11 positions match TRBD2. This CDR3 has 16 residues. J gave up 4 bases and V 3 bases, and 6 bases lay outside the gene matches. The germline V gene has CDR1 SGHNT and CDR2 YYREEE (reference sequence). The CDR3 DNA reads TGTGCCAGCAGCTGGGGGGGGACTAGCGGATACAATGAGCAGTTCTTC. It translates to CASSWGGTSGYNEQFF.

This clone was detected only a few times. This chain uses TRBV7-6 with TRBJ2-7; a weak D match, TRBD1 (6 bases). Germline V gene sequence: CDR1 SGHVS, CDR2 FNYEAQ. Between the trimmed V and J ends, which lost 4 bases and 6 bases, there was a span of 10 bases. The CDR3 totals 12 residues. CDR3 DNA: TGTGCCAGCAGCTACAGGGTCCGCGAGCAGTACTTC. It codes for CASSYRVREQYF.

The V call is TRBV27, the J call TRBJ2-2, with 11 bases matching TRBD2. Looked up from germline, CDR1 is MNHEY and CDR2 is SMNVEV (reference sequence). The CDR3 spans 16 residues. V lost 3 bases and J lost 1; bases outside the gene matches: 1. This CDR3 is CASSFGTSGNTGELFF. The CDR3 DNA is TGTGCCAGCAGTTTCGGGACTAGCGGGAACACCGGGGAGCTGTTTTTT.

A single count supports this clone. The chain links TRBV19 to TRBJ1-2; 8 nucleotides agree with TRBD1. CDR1 and CDR2 (germline): LNHDA, SQIVND (reference sequence). The CDR3 has 15 residues. Trimming removed 6 bases from V and 3 bases from J; junction bases left unmatched: 9. CDR3 in DNA: TGTGCCAGTAGCCAAGGGACAGGCGTCTACTATGGCTACACCTTC. As protein: CASSQGTGVYYGYTF.

The V gene is TRBV7-8, the J gene TRBJ2-5, with 12 nucleotides matching TRBD2. V shed 5 bases and J 6 bases; nucleotides not matched to a gene: 10. The CDR3 totals 16 residues. Per the germline V gene, CDR1 is SGHVS and CDR2 is FQNEAQ. The CDR3 loop reads CASSPETSGSTKTQYF. The CDR3 region has the DNA TGTGCCAGCAGCCCCGAGACTAGCGGGAGTACGAAGACCCAGTACTTC.

This clone was seen only a few times. The V and J genes are TRBV6-4 and TRBJ1-1, with D tentatively TRBD1 (6 bases). Trimming cost V 5 bases and J 4 bases, with 8 bases left between them. Germline lookup yields CDR1 MRHNA and CDR2 SNTAGT. This CDR3 contains 12 residues. Here the CDR3 reads CASSRGGTEAFF. For the CDR3, the DNA is TGTGCCAGCAGTAGGGGGGGCACTGAAGCTTTCTTT.

The chain has TRBV4-3 and TRBJ2-2; D uncertain. This CDR3 has 15 amino acids. Germline V gene data show CDR1 as LGHNA and CDR2 as YSLEER. V lost 0 bases to trimming and J lost 5 bases, with 10 bases between them. The CDR3 spells CASSQDAFGTGELFF. In DNA, the CDR3 is TGCGCCAGCAGCCAAGATGCTTTCGGGACCGGGGAGCTGTTTTTT.

This clone was seen a handful of times. The V call is TRBV29-1, the J call TRBJ1-2; TRBD1 matches at 8 bases. Germline CDR1 and CDR2: SQVTM and ANQGSEA. The CDR3 has 12 residues. V shed 4 bases and J 8 bases; nucleotides not matched to a gene: 6. The CDR3 DNA sequence: TGCAGCGTTGGTGACAGGGGTTCGGGCTACACCTTC. Its translation: CSVGDRGSGYTF.

Written as DNA, the CDR3 is TGTGCCAGCAGCTTAGAAGGGGGCGCATCCGGGGAGCTGTTTTTT. It codes for CASSLEGGASGELFF. V is TRBV11-3 and J is TRBJ2-2, with 7 bases aligning to TRBD1. V lost 0 bases and J lost 6; bases outside the gene matches: 4. The CDR3 runs to 15 residues. CDR1 is SGHNT and CDR2 is YENEEA in the germline V gene.

The V and J genes are TRBV6-6 and TRBJ1-2; D is possibly TRBD1 (5 bases). The CDR3 runs 14 residues. CDR1 is MNHNY and CDR2 is SVGAGI in the germline V gene (reference sequence). V was shortened by 6 bases and J by 4 bases, with 15 bases between the two germline ends. CDR3 loop: CASRPGGEFYGYTF. The DNA for the CDR3 is TGTGCCAGCAGGCCCGGGGGTGAATTCTATGGCTACACCTTC.

The count of this clone is one. This chain joins TRBV11-2 and TRBJ2-3; 8 bases map to TRBD2. Germline loops: CDR1 SGHAT, CDR2 FQNNGV. The CDR3 runs 15 residues. Losses at the gene ends were 2 bases for V and 0 bases for J; bases not matched to a gene: 1. CDR3 sequence: CASSLRGGSTDTQYF. As DNA, the CDR3 is TGTGCCAGCAGCTTACGGGGGGGAAGCACAGATACGCAGTATTTT.

The gene calls are TRBV6-5 and TRBJ1-1, with 7 bases that match TRBD1. Germline V CDR1 and CDR2: MNHEY, SVGAGI. The CDR3 has 13 residues. V trimming: 4 bases; J trimming: 11 bases; junction bases outside the gene matches: 10. For the CDR3, the DNA is TGTGCCAGCAGTTCGCGGGACAGCCAAAATGCTTTCTTT. Protein sequence: CASSSRDSQNAFF.

The V gene is TRBV4-1, the J gene TRBJ1-5; a possible D gene is TRBD1 (6 bases). Trimming shortened V by 4 bases and J by 6 bases, and 13 bases separated the two germline ends. The CDR3 loop spans 14 amino acids. Looked up from germline, CDR1 is MGHRA and CDR2 is YSYEKL. In DNA form, the CDR3 reads TGCGCCAGCAGCCGGAGTCCAGGGGTTCAGCCCCAGCATTTT. Its translation: CASSRSPGVQPQHF.

The V gene is TRBV23-1, the J gene TRBJ1-2; D uncertain. TRBV23-1 is given ORF status, its function remaining uncertain. Trimming took 0 bases from V and 2 from J, leaving 16 bases between them. The CDR3 totals 17 residues. The CDR3 region has the DNA TGCGCCAGCAGTCAATCGTATACCGTGGGCTCAAACTATGGCTACACCTTC. Residues: CASSQSYTVGSNYGYTF.

The rearrangement links TRBV7-8 to TRBJ2-2, with D perhaps TRBD2 (6 bases). Germline V gives CDR1 SGHVS, CDR2 FQNEAQ. Deletions cut 5 bases from V and 4 bases from J, with 11 bases between. The CDR3 runs 14 residues. CDR3 DNA sequence: TGTGCCAGCAGCCTGGGACTGAGCACCGGGGAGCTGTTTTTT. It codes for CASSLGLSTGELFF. Full variable domain (missing parts from reference TRBV7-8 and TRBJ2-2): GAGVSQSPRYKVAKRGQDVALRCDPISGHVSLFWYQQALGQGPEFLTYFQNEAQLDKSGLPSDRFFAERPEGSVSTLKIQRTQQEDSAVYLCASSLGLSTGELFFGEGSRLTVL.

V usage is TRBV27 and J usage is TRBJ1-2; D gene ambiguous. Trimming took 6 bases from V and 9 from J, leaving 23 bases between them. CDR1 is MNHEY and CDR2 is SMNVEV in the germline V gene (reference sequence). This CDR3 is 15 amino acids long. In DNA, the CDR3 is TGTGCCAGCAGGGACCTGGCGGGTATGGAAGGTAGCTACACCTTC. Protein: CASRDLAGMEGSYTF.